This note documents a single T cell receptor (beta chain) sequence. The data are from a study of blood T cell repertoires in COVID-19. Method: immunoSEQ multiplex PCR; TCRdb's copy keeps in-frame clones and lacks some. The sample has about 270,000 clones, approximately 90% seen once. CDR3 length equals 13 residues. Germline assignment: CDR1 ENHRY and CDR2 SYGVKD. The V gene end was trimmed by 6 bases and the J gene end by 4 bases; junction bases not matched to a gene: 4. The TCR comes from a woman aged 18-29 years who had recovered from COVID-19. The chain combines TRBV10-3 with TRBJ1-2; TRBD1 matches at 8 bases. The sequencing input was PBMCs or T cells enriched from blood (not recorded which). In nucleotides, the CDR3 is TGTGCCATCAGGGACAGGGAGCTCTATGGCTACACCTTC. It encodes CAIRDRELYGYTF.